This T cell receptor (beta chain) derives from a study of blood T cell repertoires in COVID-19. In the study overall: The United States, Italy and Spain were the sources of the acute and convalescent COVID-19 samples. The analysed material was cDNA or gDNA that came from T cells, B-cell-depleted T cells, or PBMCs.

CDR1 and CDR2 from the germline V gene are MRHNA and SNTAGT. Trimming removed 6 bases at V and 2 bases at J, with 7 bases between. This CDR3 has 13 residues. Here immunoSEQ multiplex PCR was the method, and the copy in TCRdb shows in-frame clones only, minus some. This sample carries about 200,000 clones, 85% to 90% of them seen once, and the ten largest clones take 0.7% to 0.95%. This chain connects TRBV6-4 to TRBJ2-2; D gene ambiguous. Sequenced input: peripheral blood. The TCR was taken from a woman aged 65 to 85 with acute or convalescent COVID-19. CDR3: CASREQNTGELFF. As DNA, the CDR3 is TGTGCCAGCAGAGAACAAAACACCGGGGAGCTGTTTTTT.